This TCR beta chain came from a study of blood T cell repertoires in COVID-19. Study context: T cells, B-cell-depleted T cells, or PBMCs supplied cDNA or gDNA.

This CDR3 contains 16 residues. V shed 2 bases and J 6 bases; nucleotides not matched to a gene: 7. Germline V gene sequence: CDR1 KGHSH, CDR2 LQKENI. Data came from immunoSEQ multiplex PCR; TCRdb stores just in-frame clones and leaves some out. In the table there are approximately 220,000 clones, roughly 80% of which are singletons. V gene TRBV18 combines with J gene TRBJ2-3; TRBD2 matches at 11 bases. Sample: peripheral blood. This receptor was taken from a woman in her 30s who had recovered from COVID-19. The CDR3 sequence is CASSPTVGTSGDTQYF. CDR3 sequence (DNA): TGTGCCAGCTCACCAACGGTCGGGACTAGCGGCGATACGCAGTATTTT.